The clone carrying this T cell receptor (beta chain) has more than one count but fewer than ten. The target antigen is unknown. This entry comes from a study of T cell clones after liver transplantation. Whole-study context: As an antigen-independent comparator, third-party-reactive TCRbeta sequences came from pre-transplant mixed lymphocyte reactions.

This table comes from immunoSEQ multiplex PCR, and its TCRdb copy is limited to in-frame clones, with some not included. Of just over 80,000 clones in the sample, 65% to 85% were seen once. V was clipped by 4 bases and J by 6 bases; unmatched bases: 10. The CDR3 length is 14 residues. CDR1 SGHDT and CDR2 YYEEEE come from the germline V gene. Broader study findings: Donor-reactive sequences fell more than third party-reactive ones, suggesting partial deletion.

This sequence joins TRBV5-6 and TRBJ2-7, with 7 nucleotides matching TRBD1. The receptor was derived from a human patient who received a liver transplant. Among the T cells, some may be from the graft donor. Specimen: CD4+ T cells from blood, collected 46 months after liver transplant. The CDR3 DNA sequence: TGTGCCAGCAGCCCTACTACAGGGGTGGGCGAGCAGTACTTC. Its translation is CASSPTTGVGEQYF.